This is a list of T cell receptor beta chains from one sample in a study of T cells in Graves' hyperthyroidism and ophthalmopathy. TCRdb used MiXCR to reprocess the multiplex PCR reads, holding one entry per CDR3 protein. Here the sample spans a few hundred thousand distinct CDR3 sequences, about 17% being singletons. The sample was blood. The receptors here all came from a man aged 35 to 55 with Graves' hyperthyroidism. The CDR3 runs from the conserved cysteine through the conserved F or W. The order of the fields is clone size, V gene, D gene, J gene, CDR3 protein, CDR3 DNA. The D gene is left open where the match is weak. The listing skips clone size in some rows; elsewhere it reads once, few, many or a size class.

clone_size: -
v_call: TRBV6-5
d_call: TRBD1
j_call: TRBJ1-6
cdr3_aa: CASSSSGTGSSPLHF
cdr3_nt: TGTGCCAGCAGTTCCTCCGGGACAGGGAGTTCACCCCTCCACTTT

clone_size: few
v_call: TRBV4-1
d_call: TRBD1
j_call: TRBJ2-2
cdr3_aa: CASSRTGTNTGELFF
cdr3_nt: TGCGCCAGCAGCCGGACAGGGACGAACACCGGGGAGCTGTTTTTT

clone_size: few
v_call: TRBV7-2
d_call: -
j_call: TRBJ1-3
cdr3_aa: CASNLGGSGNTIYF
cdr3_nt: TGTGCCAGCAACTTGGGGGGATCTGGAAACACCATATATTTT

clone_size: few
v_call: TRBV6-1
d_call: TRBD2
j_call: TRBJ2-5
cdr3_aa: CASTLAGANQETQYF
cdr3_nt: TGTGCCAGCACTCTAGCGGGGGCCAACCAAGAGACCCAGTACTTC

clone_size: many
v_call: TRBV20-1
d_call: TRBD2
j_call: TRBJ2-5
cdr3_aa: CSAVVAGGRRETQYF
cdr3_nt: TGCAGTGCTGTTGTAGCGGGGGGGCGGCGCGAGACCCAGTACTTC

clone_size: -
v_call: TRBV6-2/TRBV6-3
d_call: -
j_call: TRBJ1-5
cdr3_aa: CASSHGGGGDQPQHF
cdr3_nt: TGTGCCAGCAGTCACGGGGGAGGGGGAGATCAGCCCCAGCATTTT

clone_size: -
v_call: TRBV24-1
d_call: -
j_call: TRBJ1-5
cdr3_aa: CATSDYDLQPQHF
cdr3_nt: TGTGCCACCAGTGATTATGATCTTCAGCCCCAGCATTTT

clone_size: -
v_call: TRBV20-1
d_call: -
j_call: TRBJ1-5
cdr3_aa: CSGGRETVQPQHF
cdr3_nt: TGCAGTGGAGGGCGGGAGACGGTTCAGCCCCAGCATTTT

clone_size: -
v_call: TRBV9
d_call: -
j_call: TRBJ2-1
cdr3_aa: CASSVSRSGPGDNEQFF
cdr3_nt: TGTGCCAGCAGCGTGTCCCGTAGTGGGCCGGGGGACAATGAGCAGTTCTTC

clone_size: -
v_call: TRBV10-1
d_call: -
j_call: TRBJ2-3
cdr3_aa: CASSESPSVNTDTQYF
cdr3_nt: TGCGCCAGCAGTGAGTCGCCCAGCGTTAACACAGATACGCAGTATTTT

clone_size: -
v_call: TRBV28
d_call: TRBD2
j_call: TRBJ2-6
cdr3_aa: CASSILAGTSGANVLTF
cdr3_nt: TGTGCCAGCAGCATACTAGCGGGGACGTCTGGGGCCAACGTCCTGACTTTC

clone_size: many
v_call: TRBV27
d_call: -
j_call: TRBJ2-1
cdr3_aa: CASSPQQGNEQFF
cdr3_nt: TGTGCCAGCAGTCCTCAACAGGGAAATGAGCAGTTCTTC

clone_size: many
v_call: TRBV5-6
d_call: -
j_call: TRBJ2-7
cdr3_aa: CASSYGRGAKQYF
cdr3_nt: TGTGCCAGCAGCTACGGCAGGGGTGCGAAGCAGTACTTC

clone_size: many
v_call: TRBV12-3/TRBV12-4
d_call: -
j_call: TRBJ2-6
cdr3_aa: CASSRRGGSGANVLTF
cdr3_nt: TGTGCCAGCAGCCGGAGAGGGGGCTCTGGGGCCAACGTCCTGACTTTC

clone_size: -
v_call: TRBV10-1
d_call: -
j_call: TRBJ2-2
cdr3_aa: CASSESAGELFF
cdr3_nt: TGCGCCAGCAGTGAGTCCGCTGGGGAGCTGTTTTTT

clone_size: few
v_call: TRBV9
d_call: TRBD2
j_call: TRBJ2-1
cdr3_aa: CASSVTGLANEQFF
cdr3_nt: TGTGCCAGCAGCGTAACGGGACTAGCGAATGAGCAGTTCTTC

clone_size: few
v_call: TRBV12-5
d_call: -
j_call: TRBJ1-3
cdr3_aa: CASGLGGNTIYF
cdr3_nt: TGTGCTAGTGGTCTAGGTGGAAACACCATATATTTT

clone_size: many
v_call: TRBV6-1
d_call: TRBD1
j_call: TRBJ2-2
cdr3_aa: CASSPLRTGLGELFF
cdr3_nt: TGTGCCAGCAGCCCGTTGAGGACAGGGCTCGGGGAGCTGTTTTTT

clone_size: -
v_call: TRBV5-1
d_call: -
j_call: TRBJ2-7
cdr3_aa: CASRSLGPYEQYF
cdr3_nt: TGCGCCAGCAGGAGTCTGGGACCCTACGAGCAGTACTTC

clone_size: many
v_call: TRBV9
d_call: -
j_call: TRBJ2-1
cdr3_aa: CASSGGWDEQFF
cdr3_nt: TGTGCCAGCAGCGGGGGCTGGGATGAGCAGTTCTTC

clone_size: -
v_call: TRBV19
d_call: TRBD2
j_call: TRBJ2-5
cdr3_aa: CASTRTSGVRETQYF
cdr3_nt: TGTGCCAGTACAAGGACTAGCGGGGTCAGAGAGACCCAGTACTTC

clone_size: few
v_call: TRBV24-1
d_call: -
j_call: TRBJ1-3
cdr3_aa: CATSDLEDSGNTIYF
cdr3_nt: TGTGCCACCAGTGATTTAGAAGACTCTGGAAACACCATATATTTT

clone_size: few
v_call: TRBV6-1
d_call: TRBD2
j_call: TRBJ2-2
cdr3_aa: CASTNGGADTGELFF
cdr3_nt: TGTGCCAGCACTAACGGGGGGGCGGACACCGGGGAGCTGTTTTTT

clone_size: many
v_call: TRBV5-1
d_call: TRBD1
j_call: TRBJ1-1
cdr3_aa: CASSSTGTGAEAFF
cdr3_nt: TGCGCCAGCAGCTCCACCGGGACAGGGGCTGAAGCTTTCTTT

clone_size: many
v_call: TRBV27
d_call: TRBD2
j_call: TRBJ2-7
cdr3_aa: CASSSRGVSYEQYF
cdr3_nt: TGTGCCAGCAGTTCCCGGGGGGTCTCCTACGAGCAGTACTTC

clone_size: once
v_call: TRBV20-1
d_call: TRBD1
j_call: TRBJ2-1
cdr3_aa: CSTFTGQGYNEQFF
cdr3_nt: TGCAGTACTTTTACGGGACAGGGGTACAATGAGCAGTTCTTC

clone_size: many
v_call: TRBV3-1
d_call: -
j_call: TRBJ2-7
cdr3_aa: CASSQDLEGRTYEQYF
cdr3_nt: TGTGCCAGCAGCCAAGATCTCGAGGGTCGCACCTACGAGCAGTACTTC

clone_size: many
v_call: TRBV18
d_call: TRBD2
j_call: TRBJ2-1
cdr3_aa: CASSPPASGDNEQFF
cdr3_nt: TGTGCCAGCTCACCACCGGCTAGCGGTGACAATGAGCAGTTCTTC

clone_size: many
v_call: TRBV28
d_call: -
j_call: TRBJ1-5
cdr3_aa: CASSSDSDSSNQPQHF
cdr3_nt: TGTGCCAGCAGTTCCGATAGTGACAGTAGCAATCAGCCCCAGCATTTT

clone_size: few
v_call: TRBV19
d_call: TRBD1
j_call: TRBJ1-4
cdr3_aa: CASKTGDSPGRLFF
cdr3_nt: TGTGCCAGCAAGACAGGGGACTCCCCAGGGCGACTGTTTTTT

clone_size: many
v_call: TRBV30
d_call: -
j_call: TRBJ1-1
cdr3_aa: CAWKFGTEAFF
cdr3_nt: TGTGCCTGGAAGTTTGGTACTGAAGCTTTCTTT

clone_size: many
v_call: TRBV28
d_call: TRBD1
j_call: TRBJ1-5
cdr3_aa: CASSPGAGTGYSQPQHF
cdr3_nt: TGTGCCAGCAGCCCTGGGGCCGGGACAGGGTATTCTCAGCCCCAGCATTTT

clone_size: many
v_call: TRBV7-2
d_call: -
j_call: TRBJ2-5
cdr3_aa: CASSFTTKETQYF
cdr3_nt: TGTGCCAGCAGCTTCACTACAAAGGAAACCCAGTACTTC

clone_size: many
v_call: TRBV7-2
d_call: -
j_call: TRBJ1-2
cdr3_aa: CASSPDTGLRGYTF
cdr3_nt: TGTGCCAGCAGCCCAGATACAGGCCTTCGGGGCTACACCTTC

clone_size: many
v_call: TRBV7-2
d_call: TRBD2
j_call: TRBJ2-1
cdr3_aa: CASSPGGASHEQFF
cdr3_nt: TGTGCCAGCAGCCCCGGGGGGGCCTCCCATGAGCAGTTCTTC

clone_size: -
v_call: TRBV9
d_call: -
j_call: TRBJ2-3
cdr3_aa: CASSVEVQATDTQYF
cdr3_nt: TGTGCCAGCAGCGTAGAAGTACAGGCCACAGATACGCAGTATTTT

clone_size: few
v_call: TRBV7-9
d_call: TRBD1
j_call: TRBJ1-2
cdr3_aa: CASSPQGQGASGYTF
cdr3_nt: TGTGCCAGCAGCCCACAGGGACAGGGGGCGAGTGGCTACACCTTC

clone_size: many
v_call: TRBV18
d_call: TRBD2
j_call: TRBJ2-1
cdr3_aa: CASSPEGRVANNEQFF
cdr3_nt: TGTGCCAGCTCACCGGAGGGGAGGGTGGCCAACAATGAGCAGTTCTTC

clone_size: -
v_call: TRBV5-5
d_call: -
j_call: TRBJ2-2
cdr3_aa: CASSSRAGRQPNTGELFF
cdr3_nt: TGTGCCAGCAGCTCAAGGGCGGGTCGCCAGCCGAACACCGGGGAGCTGTTTTTT

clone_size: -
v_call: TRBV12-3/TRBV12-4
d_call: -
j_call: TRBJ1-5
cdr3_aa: CASSLHRDQPQHF
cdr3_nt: TGTGCCAGCAGTTTACATCGGGATCAGCCCCAGCATTTT

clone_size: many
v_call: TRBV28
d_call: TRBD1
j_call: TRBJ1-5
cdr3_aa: CASSLISGQNQPQHF
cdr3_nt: TGTGCCAGCAGTTTGATTTCGGGACAGAATCAGCCCCAGCATTTT

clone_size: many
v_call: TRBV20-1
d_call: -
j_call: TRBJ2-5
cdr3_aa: CSAPWDQIQETQYF
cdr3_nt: TGCAGTGCGCCTTGGGACCAAATTCAAGAGACCCAGTACTTC

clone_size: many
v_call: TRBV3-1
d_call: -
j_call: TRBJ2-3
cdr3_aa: CASSPARDTQYF
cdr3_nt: TGTGCCAGCTCCCCGGCTCGGGATACGCAGTATTTT

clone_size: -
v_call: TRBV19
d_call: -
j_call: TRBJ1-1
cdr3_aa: CASSEQGRTEAFF
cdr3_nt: TGTGCCAGTAGTGAACAGGGTCGAACTGAAGCTTTCTTT

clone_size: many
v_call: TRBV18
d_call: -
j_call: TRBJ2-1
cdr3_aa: CASSPPGRNEQFF
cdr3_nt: TGTGCCAGCTCACCACCGGGTAGAAATGAGCAGTTCTTC

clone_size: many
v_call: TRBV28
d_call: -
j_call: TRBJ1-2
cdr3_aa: CASSPLGQIRGYTF
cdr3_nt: TGTGCCAGCAGTCCCCTCGGGCAGATCCGGGGCTACACCTTC

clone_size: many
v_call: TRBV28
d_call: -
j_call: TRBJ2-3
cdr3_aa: CASSLWGWDTQYF
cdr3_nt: TGTGCCAGCAGTTTATGGGGTTGGGATACGCAGTATTTT

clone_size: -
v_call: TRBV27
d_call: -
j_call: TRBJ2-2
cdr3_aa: CANSLFAGNTGELFF
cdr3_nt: TGTGCCAACAGTTTATTCGCAGGAAACACCGGGGAGCTGTTTTTT

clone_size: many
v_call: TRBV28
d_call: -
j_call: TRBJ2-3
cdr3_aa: CASSDGDTQYF
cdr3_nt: TGTGCCAGCAGTGACGGGGATACGCAGTATTTT

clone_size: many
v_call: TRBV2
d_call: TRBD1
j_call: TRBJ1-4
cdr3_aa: CASSPTGGSEKLFF
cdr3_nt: TGTGCCAGCAGCCCGACAGGGGGTAGTGAAAAACTGTTTTTT

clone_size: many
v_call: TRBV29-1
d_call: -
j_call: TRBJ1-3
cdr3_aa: CSVDEGQGNTIYF
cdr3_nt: TGCAGCGTTGACGAGGGACAAGGAAACACCATATATTTT

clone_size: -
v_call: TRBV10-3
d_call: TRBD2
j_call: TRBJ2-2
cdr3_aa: CAISDPTLASGGASGELFF
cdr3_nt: TGTGCCATCAGTGACCCGACCTTGGCTAGCGGGGGGGCTTCCGGGGAGCTGTTTTTT

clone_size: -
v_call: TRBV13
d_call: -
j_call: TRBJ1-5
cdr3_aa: CTSSPTGGGWPQHF
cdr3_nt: TGTACCAGCAGCCCCACAGGAGGAGGATGGCCCCAGCATTTT

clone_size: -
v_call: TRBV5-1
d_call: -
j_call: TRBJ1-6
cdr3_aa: CARSLGRRDSPLHF
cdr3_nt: TGCGCCAGGAGCTTGGGACGGCGGGATTCACCCCTCCACTTT

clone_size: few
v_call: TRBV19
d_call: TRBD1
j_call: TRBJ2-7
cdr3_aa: CASSIWQGATHDEQYF
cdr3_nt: TGTGCCAGTAGTATATGGCAGGGGGCTACACACGACGAGCAGTACTTC

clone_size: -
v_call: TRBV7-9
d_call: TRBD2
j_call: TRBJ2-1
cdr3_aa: CASKVAGSEQFF
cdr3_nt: TGTGCCAGCAAGGTAGCGGGGTCTGAGCAGTTCTTC

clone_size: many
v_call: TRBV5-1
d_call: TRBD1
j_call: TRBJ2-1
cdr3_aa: CASSLDPGQGHNEQFF
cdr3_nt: TGCGCCAGCAGCTTAGATCCAGGACAGGGTCACAATGAGCAGTTCTTC

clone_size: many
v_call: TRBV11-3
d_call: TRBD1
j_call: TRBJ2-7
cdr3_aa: CASSPGQGTSSYEQYF
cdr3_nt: TGTGCCAGCAGCCCGGGACAGGGAACGAGCTCCTACGAGCAGTACTTC